Detailed here is one T cell receptor beta chain. Its antigen remains unknown. Time point described: healthy volunteer bleed at 2 weeks. Unfractionated whole blood was the source of the extracted total RNA. Source study methods: Sample TCR totals centred on a median of approximately 95,000, ranging roughly 20,000 to 700,000. One entry per CDR3 protein, called by TCRdb with MiXCR from the RACE reads. These V and J calls are TCRdb output, not the study's own analysis. The table includes roughly 130,000 distinct CDR3 sequences, roughly 9.5% detected once. This sample stems from a study of human T cells and chemical hapten exposure. About the study: Per-sample TCR yields varied mainly from small pooled library volume differences. Study-level findings and limits: The number of TCRs above 1 in 1000 frequency did not change after DPC sensitization.

Trimming took off 4 bases at V and 0 bases at J, with 10 bases between the two ends. The length of the CDR3 is 15 residues. The sequenced sample consisted of whole blood. This sequence originates from a male donor in good health. Some clones in this sample may be carry-over from other donors' samples. V usage is TRBV12-3 or TRBV12-4 and J usage is TRBJ1-3; D gene ambiguous. The CDR3 region has the DNA TGTGCCAGCAGTTCCAGTACCTACTCTGGAAACACCATATATTTT. It is translated as CASSSSTYSGNTIYF.